The clone carrying this T cell receptor (beta chain) was detected a few times. Its antigen is unknown. Isolation of CD4+ naive, central memory, regulatory and stem cell-like memory cells was achieved by sorting via CD45RO/CCR7/CD25/CD127/CD95/CD27. This sample was taken from a study of beta chain features in type 1 diabetes. Study observations and caveats: In these data, an HLA type influence on TCRB rearrangement remained unresolved.

Expressed TCRB transcripts were sequenced after all isolated RNA was converted to cDNA. This table comes from immunoSEQ multiplex PCR, and its TCRdb copy is limited to in-frame clones, with some not included. Of roughly 500,000 clones listed, roughly an eighth were seen once; the top ten hold over 0.04%. Germline V CDR1 and CDR2: MNHEY, SMNVEV (reference sequence). The CDR3 has 15 amino acids. V was shortened by 1 base and J by 8 bases, with 15 bases between the two germline ends. Sequences were obtained from naive CD4+ T cells from blood. The chain recombines TRBV27 with TRBJ2-1, with D perhaps matching TRBD2 (5 bases). The clonotype comes from a woman between 18 and 29 years old in good health. The DNA for the CDR3 is TGTGCCAGCAGTTTATGGTCTCTGGGAGTGGATGAGCAGTTCTTC. Protein product: CASSLWSLGVDEQFF.